These 15 T cell receptor beta chains were sequenced from one sample in a study of CD8 T cells in Susac syndrome. When the RNA was reverse transcribed, random hexamers were used with an input of roughly 0.45 to 1 ug. TCRdb passed the immunoSEQ multiplex PCR reads through MiXCR, listing each CDR3 protein once. The table shows 110,000 to 150,000 distinct CDR3 sequences, with 94% occurring only once. The specimen was CD8+ T cells from PBMCs. The receptor set was obtained from a human donor in good health.

The rearrangement links TRBV11-2 to TRBJ2-3; D might be TRBD1 (6 bases). This CDR3 contains 17 residues. Germline-derived CDR1 and CDR2 are SGHAT and FQNNGV. V lost 0 bases and J 4 bases, leaving 17 bases between the germline ends. The CDR3 is CASSLDTGMLGSDTQYF. CDR3 nucleotide sequence: TGTGCCAGCAGCTTAGATACAGGGATGTTGGGTTCAGATACGCAGTATTTT.

This clonotype has only one observation. The rearrangement links TRBV30 to TRBJ2-7; no reliable D call. Deletions cut 0 bases from V and 3 bases from J, with 6 bases between. The CDR3 is 12 residues long. CDR1 GTSNPN and CDR2 SVGIG come from the germline V gene (reference sequence). The CDR3 nucleotides are TGTGCCTGGAGTGTAGACGGCTACGAGCAGTACTTC. Its protein product is CAWSVDGYEQYF.

The J gene is TRBJ1-2, the V gene TRBV28; weak D call: TRBD1 (6 bases). Per germline, CDR1 MDHEN and CDR2 SYDVKM. The CDR3 has 19 residues. The V end lost 3 bases, the J end lost 0 bases, and 23 bases lay between the germline ends. The CDR3 region is CASSFYPTTGTRTNYGYTF. The CDR3 bases are TGTGCCAGCAGTTTCTATCCCACGACCGGGACAAGGACTAACTATGGCTACACCTTC.

The chain uses TRBV29-1 and TRBJ2-7; D may match TRBD1 or TRBD2 (6 bases each). V was clipped by 4 bases and J by 2 bases, with 12 bases between them. Germline lookup yields CDR1 SQVTM and CDR2 ANQGSEA. The CDR3 length is 13 residues. The CDR3 reads CSVVGGNTYEQYF. CDR3 nucleotide sequence: TGCAGCGTTGTAGGGGGGAACACCTACGAGCAGTACTTC.

This chain joins TRBV20-1 and TRBJ2-7; 8 nucleotides line up with TRBD1. Trimming cost V 4 bases and J 4 bases; bases outside gene matches: 6. Looked up from germline, CDR1 is DFQATT and CDR2 is SNEGSKA (reference sequence). The CDR3 has 13 amino acids. The CDR3 DNA reads TGCAGTGCTAACCAGGGGGCATCGTACGAGCAGTACTTC. Translating gives CSANQGASYEQYF.

This chain links TRBV6-5 with TRBJ1-2; 7 bases match TRBD1. Germline CDR1 reads MNHEY; CDR2 reads SVGAGI. Trimming cost V 7 bases and J 7 bases; bases outside gene matches: 9. This CDR3 has 13 residues. DNA for the CDR3: TGTGCCAGCACCGCCGGGACAGTCGGTGGCTACACCTTC. It translates to CASTAGTVGGYTF.

The chain uses TRBV9 and TRBJ1-2, with 9 bases matching TRBD1. CDR1 and CDR2 (germline): SGDLS, YYNGEE. The V segment lost 4 bases and the J segment 8 bases; nucleotides outside the gene matches: 6. The CDR3 is 13 amino acids. In DNA form, the CDR3 reads TGTGCCAGCAGCCCCCGGGACAGGGAGGGCTACACCTTC. Translating gives CASSPRDREGYTF.

The chain employs TRBV5-4 and TRBJ1-2; possibly TRBD1 for D (5 bases). CDR3 length: 14 amino acids. Trimming took 0 bases from V and 6 from J, leaving 12 bases between them. The V gene's germline CDR1 is SGHNT and CDR2 YYREEE (reference sequence). CDR3 sequence reads: CASSLGRAQDGYTF. The CDR3 region has the DNA TGTGCCAGCAGCTTGGGCAGGGCGCAAGATGGCTACACCTTC.

The rearrangement links TRBV2 to TRBJ2-7; TRBD2 aligns across 7 bases. Per the germline V gene, CDR1 is SNHLY and CDR2 is FYNNEI. There are 12 residues in the CDR3. Trimming removed 8 bases from V and 7 bases from J; junction bases left unmatched: 8. The CDR3 here is CASGDYRREQYF. The CDR3, as DNA: TGTGCCAGCGGGGACTACCGTCGGGAGCAGTACTTC.

V and J are TRBV28 and TRBJ2-5, with D tentatively TRBD1 (6 bases). V was cut by 4 bases and J by 2 bases, with 17 bases left in between. The CDR3 spans 16 residues. Germline V lookup: CDR1 MDHEN, CDR2 SYDVKM. The CDR3 loop reads CASSYGQPAPQETQYF. In DNA, the CDR3 is TGTGCCAGCAGTTACGGACAGCCCGCTCCGCAAGAGACCCAGTACTTC.

This chain joins TRBV28 and TRBJ2-1, with a weak D call TRBD2 (5 bases). The V gene's germline CDR1 is MDHEN and CDR2 SYDVKM. V was trimmed by 5 bases and J by 5 bases, leaving 10 bases between them. There are 13 residues in the CDR3. In nucleotides, the CDR3 is TGTGCCAGCAGTGCGGACTGGGACAATGAGCAGTTCTTC. Its protein is CASSADWDNEQFF.

The V and J genes are TRBV28 and TRBJ1-2; D may be TRBD1 (5 bases). Germline V CDR1 and CDR2: MDHEN, SYDVKM. V lost 3 bases, J lost 5 bases, and 13 bases lay in between. This CDR3 region has 14 residues. The DNA for the CDR3 is TGTGCCAGCAGTTTCGGGGGGATCGGTTATGGCTACACCTTC. Its protein is CASSFGGIGYGYTF.

V is TRBV10-3 and J is TRBJ2-7; D remains ambiguous. This CDR3 spans 15 amino acids. The germline CDR1 and CDR2 sequences are ENHRY and SYGVKD. V lost 2 bases to trimming and J lost 4 bases, with 15 bases between them. This CDR3 is CAISETSDPGYEQYF. The CDR3 region has the DNA TGTGCCATCAGTGAGACTTCCGACCCGGGTTACGAGCAGTACTTC.

The chain couples TRBV27 to TRBJ2-7; 9 bases match TRBD1. There are 14 residues in the CDR3. Trimming cost V 2 bases and J 4 bases; bases outside gene matches: 3. Germline V lookup: CDR1 MNHEY, CDR2 SMNVEV (reference sequence). This CDR3 is CASSLKGQGYEQYF. CDR3 nucleotides: TGTGCCAGCAGTTTAAAGGGACAGGGATACGAGCAGTACTTC.

The CDR3 region is CSARPPGQAFDDYTEAFF. The CDR3 nucleotides read TGCAGTGCTAGACCCCCGGGACAGGCGTTTGATGATTACACTGAAGCTTTCTTT. This chain connects TRBV20-1 to TRBJ1-1; TRBD1 matches at 8 bases. CDR1 is DFQATT, CDR2 SNEGSKA, per germline (reference sequence). V lost 2 bases, J lost 3 bases, and 17 bases stayed unmatched. The CDR3 loop spans 18 amino acids.